This T cell receptor (beta chain) stems from a study of graft-versus-host responses after intestinal transplantation. As for the study in general: Recipients obtained multivisceral, liver-intestinal, or isolated intestinal transplants.

TCRdb's copy holds only in-frame clones and misses some; the assay was immunoSEQ multiplex PCR. This table has tens of thousands of clones, 94% appearing once. On this clone itself: The antigen remains undetermined.

The specimen comprised unstimulated CD4+ T cells sorted from spleen or lymph node cells, sampled before transplant. This clonotype was obtained from a human donor who was the organ donor for an intestinal transplant.

The CDR3 nucleotides are TGTGCCAGCAGCCCCCAGGGGATGGAAGGCTACACCTTC. Encoded protein: CASSPQGMEGYTF. The rearrangement joins TRBV4-2 to TRBJ1-2; perhaps TRBD1 as D (6 bases). The V end lost 4 bases, the J end lost 8 bases, and 14 bases lay between the germline ends. The CDR3 sequence is 13 residues long. Per the germline V gene, CDR1 is LGHNA and CDR2 is YNFKEQ.